This passage covers 20 T cell receptor beta chains from one sample sequenced in a study of control samples from healthy donors and cancer patients. Some clones are missing from TCRdb's copy, which holds only in-frame ones; the method was immunoSEQ multiplex PCR. The data hold 17,000 or so clones, with around 84% observed a single time. The source material was PBMCs. The receptor set was obtained from a woman between 65 and 79 years old with colorectal cancer.

This clone was picked up a small number of times. The chain carries TRBV6-6 and TRBJ2-1; D uncertain. The V end was cut by 8 bases, the J end by 7 bases, with 12 bases between. The CDR3 loop spans 12 amino acids. Looked up from germline, CDR1 is MNHNY and CDR2 is SVGAGI (reference sequence). The CDR3 nucleotides are TGTGCCAGCCAACGAGTAGGAAATGAGCAGTTCTTC. Translation gives CASQRVGNEQFF.

This clone is classed as medium-sized. V usage is TRBV11-2 and J usage is TRBJ1-1; 7 bases align to TRBD1. The CDR3 length is 15 residues. CDR1 is SGHAT and CDR2 is FQNNGV in the germline V gene. J lost 5 bases, V lost 2 bases, and 8 bases had no gene match. As DNA, the CDR3 is TGTGCCAGCAGCTTAAGGGAGGGGGCGAGGACTGAAGCTTTCTTT. Protein: CASSLREGARTEAFF.

The V call is TRBV2, the J call TRBJ2-4, with D possibly being TRBD1 (6 bases). The CDR3 totals 18 residues. CDR1 SNHLY and CDR2 FYNNEI come from the germline V gene. Trimming took off 4 bases at V and 5 bases at J, with 24 bases between the two ends. For the CDR3, the DNA is TGTGCCAGCAGTGGTACACCGACAGGCGTACTAAACCAAAACATTCAGTACTTC. This encodes CASSGTPTGVLNQNIQYF.

The V and J genes are TRBV5-1 and TRBJ2-5, with 7 nucleotides matching TRBD1. V gave up 4 bases and J gave up 2 bases; unmatched junction bases: 5. The CDR3 covers 14 residues. Germline V gene sequence: CDR1 SGHRS, CDR2 YFSETQ. The CDR3 protein is CASSTGDSQETQYF. CDR3 nucleotide sequence: TGCGCCAGCAGCACCGGGGACAGTCAAGAGACCCAGTACTTC.

The V and J genes are TRBV19 and TRBJ2-5; possibly TRBD2 for D (6 bases). The germline gives CDR1 LNHDA, CDR2 SQIVND (reference sequence). There are 14 residues in the CDR3. Trimming left V 5 bases short and J 1 base short, with 11 bases between. CDR3 amino acids: CASSARDSQETQYF. The DNA for the CDR3 is TGTGCCAGTAGTGCTCGGGACTCCCAAGAGACCCAGTACTTC.

CDR3: CASSSRGISENTEAFF. CDR3 nucleotides: TGTGCCAGCAGTTCCCGGGGGATCAGTGAAAACACTGAAGCTTTCTTT. This sequence joins TRBV6-2 or TRBV6-3 and TRBJ1-1, with D maybe TRBD1 (5 bases). The CDR3 extends over 16 amino acids. Germline V CDR1 and CDR2: MNHEY, SVGEGT. V was clipped by 4 bases and J by 2 bases, with 17 bases between them.

The rearrangement uses TRBV18 and TRBJ1-5; no clear D. Trimming took 2 bases from V and 0 from J, leaving 5 bases between them. The CDR3 is 14 amino acids. The germline gives CDR1 KGHSH, CDR2 LQKENI. The CDR3 region has the DNA TGTGCCAGCTCACCAGGGGATAGCAATCAGCCCCAGCATTTT. Translated, it gives CASSPGDSNQPQHF.

V usage is TRBV5-4 and J usage is TRBJ2-5; D possibly corresponds to TRBD2 (6 bases). With 1 base removed from V and 1 base from J, the gap between germline ends came to 8 bases. There are 14 residues in the CDR3. Germline loops: CDR1 SGHNT, CDR2 YYREEE (reference sequence). In DNA, the CDR3 is TGTGCCAGCAGCTTGTGGGGGGTCCAAGAGACCCAGTACTTC. Protein product: CASSLWGVQETQYF.

The chain combines TRBV7-2 with TRBJ1-2, with D unclear. Trimming left V 0 bases short and J 2 bases short, with 10 bases between. The V gene's germline CDR1 is SGHTA and CDR2 FQGNSA. There are 15 residues in the CDR3. Here the CDR3 DNA reads TGTGCCAGCAGCTTAGCTGCGATAGAAAACTATGGCTACACCTTC. Residues: CASSLAAIENYGYTF.

V usage is TRBV24-1 and J usage is TRBJ2-3; D is tentatively TRBD1 or TRBD2 (7 bases each). Per germline, CDR1 KGHDR and CDR2 SFDVKD. The CDR3 has 17 amino acids. Trimming pared 5 bases from V and 0 bases from J, leaving 17 bases between. For the CDR3, the DNA is TGTGCCACCAGTGCTCAGGGGGGAGCGGGGAGCACAGATACGCAGTATTTT. It encodes CATSAQGGAGSTDTQYF.

The chain uses TRBV4-3 and TRBJ1-2; TRBD1 is a possible D gene (6 bases). Germline assignment: CDR1 LGHNA and CDR2 YSLEER. The CDR3 extends over 18 amino acids. Trimming cost V 0 bases and J 4 bases, with 21 bases left between them. CDR3 in DNA: TGCGCCAGCAGCCAAGATGGGGGCGGGTTTGGAACTCTCTATGGCTACACCTTC. It translates to CASSQDGGGFGTLYGYTF.

The rearrangement links TRBV27 to TRBJ1-2, with D possibly being TRBD1 (5 bases). The V gene's germline CDR1 is MNHEY and CDR2 SMNVEV (reference sequence). The V and J ends lost 6 bases and 0 bases respectively, with 14 bases between them. The CDR3 spans 15 residues. CDR3 protein: CASSLGQGANYGYTF. The CDR3 DNA reads as TGTGCCAGCAGCCTGGGGCAGGGTGCTAACTATGGCTACACCTTC.

The V and J genes are TRBV3-1 (or the pseudogene TRBV3-2) and TRBJ2-7; tentative D call: TRBD2 (6 bases). Trimming removed 0 bases from V and 7 bases from J, with 10 bases in between. Germline CDR1 is LGHDT and CDR2 is YNNKEL (reference sequence). The CDR3 sequence is 13 residues long. The CDR3 here is CASSQEGLEEQYF. The CDR3 DNA follows: TGTGCCAGCAGCCAAGAGGGACTTGAAGAGCAGTACTTC.

The gene calls are TRBV7-8 and TRBJ2-2, with 11 bases lining up with TRBD1. Germline V gene lookup returns CDR1 SGHVS and CDR2 FQNEAQ. The CDR3 spans 15 residues. V lost 4 bases, J lost 4 bases, and 2 bases stayed unmatched. CDR3 in amino acids: CASSYGTGGTGELFF. For the CDR3, the DNA is TGTGCCAGCAGCTACGGGACAGGGGGCACCGGGGAGCTGTTTTTT.

This clone was seen a few times. This chain links TRBV5-1 with TRBJ1-2; TRBD1 agrees at 10 bases. This CDR3 comprises 15 residues. Per germline, CDR1 SGHRS and CDR2 YFSETQ. The V segment lost 3 bases and the J segment 0 bases; nucleotides outside the gene matches: 2. The CDR3 DNA is TGCGCCAGCAGCTCGACAGGGGGCCCTAACTATGGCTACACCTTC. Amino acids: CASSSTGGPNYGYTF. Filled out from reference TRBV5-1 and TRBJ1-2, the complete variable domain reads KAGVTQTPRYLIKTRGQQVTLSCSPISGHRSVSWYQQTPGQGLQFLFEYFSETQRNKGNFPGRFSGRQFSNSRSEMNVSTLELGDSALYLCASSSTGGPNYGYTFGSGTRLTVV.

The V call is TRBV6-6, the J call TRBJ2-7; either TRBD1 or TRBD2 may supply D (5 bases each). This CDR3 spans 13 amino acids. Germline CDR1 and CDR2: MNHNY and SVGAGI (reference sequence). Between the trimmed V and J ends, which lost 2 bases and 7 bases, there was a span of 12 bases. The CDR3 loop reads CASSYTGTGEQYF. CDR3 DNA: TGTGCCAGCAGTTACACCGGGACGGGAGAGCAGTACTTC.

The chain couples TRBV29-1 to TRBJ2-7; D possibly corresponds to TRBD1 (6 bases). This CDR3 comprises 12 residues. Germline CDR1 and CDR2: SQVTM and ANQGSEA. The V gene lost 6 bases and the J gene lost 2 bases, with 11 bases spanning the gap. The CDR3 spells CSVSRDTYEQYF. CDR3 coding DNA: TGCAGCGTGAGCCGGGACACCTACGAGCAGTACTTC.

V gene TRBV9 combines with J gene TRBJ1-4, with D uncertain. Germline V gives CDR1 SGDLS, CDR2 YYNGEE. The CDR3 has 14 residues. Trimming cost V 3 bases and J 0 bases, with 6 bases left between them. The CDR3 loop reads CASSAGATNEKLFF. CDR3 bases: TGTGCCAGCAGCGCGGGAGCAACTAATGAAAAACTGTTTTTT.

V gene TRBV7-9 combines with J gene TRBJ2-5; D is perhaps TRBD1 or TRBD2 (5 bases each). V lost 1 base to trimming and J lost 5 bases, with 11 bases between them. In germline, CDR1 is SEHNR, CDR2 FQNEAQ (reference sequence). This CDR3 region has 14 residues. For the CDR3, the DNA is TGTGCCAGCAGCTTAGGGGGGTTCCGGGAGACCCAGTACTTC. Protein product: CASSLGGFRETQYF.

There are a few counts of this clone. In DNA, the CDR3 is TGTGCCAGCAGCTTGCAGGGGCAAGAGACCCAGTACTTC. Translation: CASSLQGQETQYF. V gene TRBV7-2 combines with J gene TRBJ2-5, with a tentative D call TRBD1 (6 bases). The CDR3 runs to 13 residues. Germline V lookup: CDR1 SGHTA, CDR2 FQGNSA. The V end was cut by 3 bases, the J end by 2 bases, with 7 bases between.